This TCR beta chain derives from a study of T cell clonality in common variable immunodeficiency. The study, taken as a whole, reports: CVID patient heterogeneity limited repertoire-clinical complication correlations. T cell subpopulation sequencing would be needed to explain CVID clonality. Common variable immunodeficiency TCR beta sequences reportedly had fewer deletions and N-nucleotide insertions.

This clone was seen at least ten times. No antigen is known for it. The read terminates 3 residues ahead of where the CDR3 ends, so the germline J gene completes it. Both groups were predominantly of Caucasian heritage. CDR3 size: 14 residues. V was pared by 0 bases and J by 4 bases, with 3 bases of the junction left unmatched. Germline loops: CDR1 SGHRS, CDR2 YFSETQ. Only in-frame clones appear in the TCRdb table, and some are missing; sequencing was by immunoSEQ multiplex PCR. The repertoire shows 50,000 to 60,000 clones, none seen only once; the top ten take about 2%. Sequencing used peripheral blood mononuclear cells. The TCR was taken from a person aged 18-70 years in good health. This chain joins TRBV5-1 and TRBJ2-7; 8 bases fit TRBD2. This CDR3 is CASSLASGSYEQYF. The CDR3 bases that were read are TGCGCCAGCAGCTTGGCCAGCGGGAGTTACGAG.